The clone carrying this TCR beta chain came up a few times. The antigen remains undetermined. The data derive from a study of cytomegalovirus exposure and HLA in healthy donors. The PCR contained 60 Vbeta and 13 Jbeta primers. Clones were sequenced by immunoSEQ multiplex PCR, and TCRdb holds only the in-frame ones, with some missing. The profile shows roughly 150,000 clones, around 85% of them singletons. Findings and caveats of the study: It was reportedly the case that the classifier diagnosed cytomegalovirus status with high specificity and sensitivity.

The CDR3 contains 14 residues. Trimming at V came to 4 bases and at J to 10 bases, leaving 7 bases not matched to a gene. Germline assignment: CDR1 SGHRS and CDR2 YFSETQ. The sequenced material came from PBMCs. The TCR sequence derives from a male donor in good health and CMV-seronegative. The rearrangement links TRBV5-1 to TRBJ1-6, with 8 bases fitting TRBD1. CDR3 coding DNA: TGCGCCAGCAGCCCCGGACAGGGAGGCTCACCCCTCCACTTT. Protein sequence: CASSPGQGGSPLHF.